Given below is one TCR beta chain in context. Its antigen is still unknown. TCRdb passed the RT-PCR reads through MiXCR, listing each CDR3 protein once. Altogether 650,000 to 800,000 distinct CDR3 sequences are present, around a sixth being singletons, with the ten largest covering about a tenth. The sample comes from a study of response to subunit inactivated influenza vaccine. The CDR3 loop spans 15 amino acids. Germline V lookup: CDR1 MNHEY, CDR2 SMNVEV (reference sequence). With V trimmed by 4 bases and J by 8 bases, 11 bases remained unmatched. Study-wide results and caveats: Few additional T cells are recruited per seasonal influenza vaccination, authors suggested.

This TCR was recovered from a man between 50 and 59 years old who received an inactivated influenza vaccine. Material: PBMCs from blood, obtained around 5 days after vaccination. This chain uses TRBV27 with TRBJ1-2; 9 bases line up with TRBD1. Here the CDR3 DNA reads TGTGCCAGCAGTTCATTGGGGGACAGGGTTGAGGGCTACACCTTC. Amino acids: CASSSLGDRVEGYTF.